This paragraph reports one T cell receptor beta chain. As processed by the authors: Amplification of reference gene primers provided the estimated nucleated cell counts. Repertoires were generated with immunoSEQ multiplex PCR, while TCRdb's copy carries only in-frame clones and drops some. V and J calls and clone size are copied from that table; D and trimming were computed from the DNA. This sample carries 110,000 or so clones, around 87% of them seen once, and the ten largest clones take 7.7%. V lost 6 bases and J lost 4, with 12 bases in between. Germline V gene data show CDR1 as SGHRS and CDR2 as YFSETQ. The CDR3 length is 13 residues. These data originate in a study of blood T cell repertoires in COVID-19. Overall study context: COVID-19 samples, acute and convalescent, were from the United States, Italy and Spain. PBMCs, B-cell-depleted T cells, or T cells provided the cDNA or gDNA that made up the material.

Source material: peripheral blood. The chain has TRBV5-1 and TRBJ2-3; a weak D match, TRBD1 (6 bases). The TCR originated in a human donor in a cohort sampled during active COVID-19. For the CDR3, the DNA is TGCGCCAGCACCCAAGGGGGTCCAGATACGCAGTATTTT. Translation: CASTQGGPDTQYF.